This T cell receptor (beta chain) was sequenced during a study of cytomegalovirus exposure and HLA in healthy donors. The V gene's germline CDR1 is MDHEN and CDR2 SYDVKM. This CDR3 is built from 13 residues. V was trimmed by 6 bases and J by 4 bases, leaving 12 bases between them. Overall study results and limits: V segments that were indistinguishable, TRBV6-2 and TRBV6-3 among them, were omitted from analysis.

The PCR employed 60 Vbeta primers together with 13 Jbeta primers. Sequencing was performed with immunoSEQ multiplex PCR; in TCRdb, only in-frame clones are kept and a portion is missing. The sample holds fewer than 130,000 clones, 79% seen once. This clone was found a few times. As yet, its antigen is unknown. The sequenced sample was PBMCs. This TCR came from a woman between 40 and 55 years old in good health and CMV-seronegative. The V gene is TRBV28, the J gene TRBJ1-2, with D possibly being TRBD1 (5 bases). The CDR3, as DNA: TGTGCCAGCAGGGGGGGAGGCCGCTATGGCTACACCTTC. Translating gives CASRGGGRYGYTF.